A selection of T cell receptor beta chains follows, all from one sample in a study of blood T cell repertoires in COVID-19. Here immunoSEQ multiplex PCR was the method, and the copy in TCRdb shows in-frame clones only, minus some. The repertoire holds about 160,000 clones, 90% to 95% seen once, with 2% in the top ten. The source material was peripheral blood. The origin of the receptors is a woman aged 55-70 years with COVID-19, enrolled during active disease. Each CDR3 is given with its conserved first and last residue. D genes are given only for firm matches. A row's size may be missing; if present it is once, few, many or a size class.

cdr3_nt	cdr3_aa	j_call	v_call	d_call	clone_size
TGTGCCAGCAGTTGGGCGGAGGGCAATGGCTACACCTTC	CASSWAEGNGYTF	TRBJ1-2	TRBV6-5	.	.
TGTGCCAGCAGCCTAGATGAAGGGGGCGGCTACACCTTC	CASSLDEGGGYTF	TRBJ1-2	TRBV7-8	TRBD1	.
TGTGCCAGTAGTCTCTTCGGACAGGGGGCGATGGCGAACACTGAAGCTTTCTTT	CASSLFGQGAMANTEAFF	TRBJ1-1	TRBV19	TRBD1	.
TGTGCCAGCAGTTACTTCGCGCGGAGACTTGGGGGCTACACCTTC	CASSYFARRLGGYTF	TRBJ1-2	TRBV6-2/TRBV6-3	.	.
TGTGCCAGCAGTGAAAGTATGGATTACAGGGTCCATGAGCAGTTCTTC	CASSESMDYRVHEQFF	TRBJ2-1	TRBV6-1	.	.
TGTGCCAGCAGATTACAGGGAACCACAGGGACCCAGTACTTC	CASRLQGTTGTQYF	TRBJ2-5	TRBV13	.	once
TGTGCCAGCAGTTACCTACTACAAGACAGGGTAAAACTGTTTTTT	CASSYLLQDRVKLFF	TRBJ1-4	TRBV6-5	TRBD1	.
TGTGCCTGGAGTGATGGGGGAGGGAGACAGCCCCAGCATTTT	CAWSDGGGRQPQHF	TRBJ1-5	TRBV30	.	few
TGTGCCAGCAGTGACTCGAACGCGGGTAATGGCTACACCTTC	CASSDSNAGNGYTF	TRBJ1-2	TRBV6-4	.	.
TGTGCCAGTAGTGTTATCCTCGACACCGGGGAGCTGTTTTTT	CASSVILDTGELFF	TRBJ2-2	TRBV19	.	.
TGTGCCAGCAGCTTAACCACTTCCTACGAGCAGTACTTC	CASSLTTSYEQYF	TRBJ2-7	TRBV11-2	.	.
TGTGCCAGCAGCCAACCACCCCATGCGTTGCCCCAGCATTTT	CASSQPPHALPQHF	TRBJ1-5	TRBV3-1/TRBV3-2	.	.
TGTGCCAGCAGCCCCTTCACTAGCGGGGAGACCCAGTACTTC	CASSPFTSGETQYF	TRBJ2-5	TRBV11-2	TRBD2	.
TGTGCCAGAAGCGCGGACAGGGACTATCAGCCCCAGCATTTT	CARSADRDYQPQHF	TRBJ1-5	TRBV5-3	TRBD1	.
TGTGCCAGCAGTCATAGCGGGGGGAACAATGAGCAGTTCTTC	CASSHSGGNNEQFF	TRBJ2-1	TRBV6-4	TRBD2	.
TGCGCCAGCAGCCAAGCCCTCACAGGGGGCTATGGCTACACCTTC	CASSQALTGGYGYTF	TRBJ1-2	TRBV4-1	TRBD1	.
TGTGCCACCAGCAGAGCCCAGCGGGGGACTGAAGCTTTCTTT	CATSRAQRGTEAFF	TRBJ1-1	TRBV15	.	.
TGTGCCAGTAGTATCGGGGGGATGAGCCTGAACACTGAAGCTTTCTTT	CASSIGGMSLNTEAFF	TRBJ1-1	TRBV19	.	.
TGTGCCAGCAGTTTTATGAACACTGAAGCTTTCTTT	CASSFMNTEAFF	TRBJ1-1	TRBV6-2/TRBV6-3	.	.
TGTGCCAGCAGCAAAAGACAGGGTCCAGACAATAATTCACCCCTCCACTTT	CASSKRQGPDNNSPLHF	TRBJ1-6	TRBV5-6	TRBD1	.